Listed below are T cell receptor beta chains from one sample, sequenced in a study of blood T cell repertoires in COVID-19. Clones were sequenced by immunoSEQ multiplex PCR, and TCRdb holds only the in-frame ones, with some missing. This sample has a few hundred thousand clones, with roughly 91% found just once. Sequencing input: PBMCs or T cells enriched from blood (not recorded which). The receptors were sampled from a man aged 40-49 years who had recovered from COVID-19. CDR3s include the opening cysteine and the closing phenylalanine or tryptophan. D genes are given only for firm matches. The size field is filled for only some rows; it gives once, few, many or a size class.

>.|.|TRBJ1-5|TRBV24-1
TGTGCCACTCACCCGGGTGGGGGCGAATGGCAGCCCCAGCATTTT
CATHPGGGEWQPQHF
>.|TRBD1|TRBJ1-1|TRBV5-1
TGCGCCAGCAGCTTGGCACAGGGGGCGAACACTGAAGCTTTCTTT
CASSLAQGANTEAFF
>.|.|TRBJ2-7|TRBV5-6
TGTGCCAGCAGCTTGCTTACCTACGAGCAGTACTTC
CASSLLTYEQYF
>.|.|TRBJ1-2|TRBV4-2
TGTGCCAGCAGCCAAGCTAAAGGAGCCAATAACTATGGCTACACCTTC
CASSQAKGANNYGYTF
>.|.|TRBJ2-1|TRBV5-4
TGTGCCAGCAGCTGGCGGACATTAGACAATGAGCAGTTCTTC
CASSWRTLDNEQFF
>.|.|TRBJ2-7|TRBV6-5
TGTGCCAGCAGCAAGGACAGCACCTACGAGCAGTACTTC
CASSKDSTYEQYF
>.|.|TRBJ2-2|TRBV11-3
TGTGCCAGCAACCGGGAGAACACCGGGGAGCTGTTTTTT
CASNRENTGELFF
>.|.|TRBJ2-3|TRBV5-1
TGCGCCAGCAGCCGGGAAGGGGATACGCAGTATTTT
CASSREGDTQYF
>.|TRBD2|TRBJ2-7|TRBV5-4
TGTGCCAGCAGCTTGGAGACTAGCGGGCACGAGCAGTACTTC
CASSLETSGHEQYF
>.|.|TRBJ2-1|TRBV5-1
TGCGCCAGCAGCGCAACCGGGACAAACTACAATGAGCAGTTCTTC
CASSATGTNYNEQFF
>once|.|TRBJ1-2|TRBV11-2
TGTGCCAGCAGTCCTCCCTCGGGTGGCTACACCTTC
CASSPPSGGYTF
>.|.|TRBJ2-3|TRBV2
TGTGCCAGCAGTGAAAACAGGGTGGCAGATACGCAGTATTTT
CASSENRVADTQYF
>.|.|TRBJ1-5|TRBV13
TGTGCCAGCAGCTTTGGGAGGGGCCATCAGCCCCAGCATTTT
CASSFGRGHQPQHF
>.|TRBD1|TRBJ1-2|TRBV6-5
TGTGCCAGCAGTCTGGACAGGGCAGTGGGGGGCTACACCTTC
CASSLDRAVGGYTF
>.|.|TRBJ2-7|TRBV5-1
TGCGCCAGCAGCTTGGGTGCCGGTTCCTACGAGCAGTACTTC
CASSLGAGSYEQYF
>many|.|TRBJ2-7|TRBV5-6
TGTGCCAGCAGCTTGTTTAACAGGGACTCCTACGAGCAGTACTTC
CASSLFNRDSYEQYF
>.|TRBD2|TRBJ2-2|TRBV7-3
TGTGCCAGCAGCTTATCCCCGCTAGCGGGATCCGGGGAGCTGTTTTTT
CASSLSPLAGSGELFF
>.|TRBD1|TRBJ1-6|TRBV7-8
TGTGCCAGCAGCGACGGCCGGACAGGGGTAAAGTCACCCCTCCACTTT
CASSDGRTGVKSPLHF
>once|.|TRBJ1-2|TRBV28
TGTGCCAGCAGCGCTCAGGGATACCTAGACGGCTACACCTTC
CASSAQGYLDGYTF
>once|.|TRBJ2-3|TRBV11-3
TGTGCCAGCAGCGAGAGGACAGATGCTGTTACGCAGTATTTT
CASSERTDAVTQYF
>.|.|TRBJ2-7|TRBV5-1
TGCGCCAGCAGCTTGGCCCCGGGAACTGAGCAGTACTTC
CASSLAPGTEQYF
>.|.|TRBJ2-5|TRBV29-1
TGCAGCGTTGAGCCCAGGCACGTCGAGACCCAGTACTTC
CSVEPRHVETQYF
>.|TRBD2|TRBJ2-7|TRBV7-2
TGTGCCAGCAGCTTAGGGACTAGCGGGACCTACGAGCAGTACTTC
CASSLGTSGTYEQYF
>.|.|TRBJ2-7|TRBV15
TGTGCCACCAGCAGAGACCTGACTTCCTACGAGCAGTACTTC
CATSRDLTSYEQYF
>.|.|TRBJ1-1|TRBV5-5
TGTGCCAGCAGCCTAAGGCGGGGGGAGGCCGAAGCTTTCTTT
CASSLRRGEAEAFF
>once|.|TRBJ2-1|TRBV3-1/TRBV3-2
TGTGCCAGCAGCCCGAGGGTAGCATCGGACAATGAGCAGTTCTTC
CASSPRVASDNEQFF
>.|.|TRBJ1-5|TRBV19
TGTGCCAGTAGTATAAGTGTCCGGGGGTATCAGCCCCAGCATTTT
CASSISVRGYQPQHF
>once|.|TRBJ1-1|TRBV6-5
TGTGCCAGTTATATTTCGGGTGGCGGGACTGAAGCTTTCTTT
CASYISGGGTEAFF
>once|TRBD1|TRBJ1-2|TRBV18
TGTGCCAGCTCACCAGGTACAGGGGGCGTCAATTCCTATGGCTACACCTTC
CASSPGTGGVNSYGYTF
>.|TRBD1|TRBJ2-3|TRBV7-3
TGTGCCAGCAGCCCCAGGGACAGGGGGATCGCAGATACGCAGTATTTT
CASSPRDRGIADTQYF